The entry below gives a single TCR beta chain sequence along with its context. Which antigen it targets is not known. Base qualities are missing; no much larger clone stands one base away. The source of the sample is a study of T cell changes during pregnancy in multiple sclerosis (dated by TCRdb to between 2017 and 2020). Concerning the study at large: In women with multiple sclerosis, the researchers looked at how the T cell repertoire shifted as pregnancy progressed.

The CDR1 and CDR2 encoded by the germline V gene are WSHSY and SAAADI. The germline V and J ends show losses of 7 bases and 1 base respectively, and no gene match explains 5 bases of the junction. The CDR3 sequence holds 14 residues, the cysteine and phenylalanine included. Just the 42-base CDR3 DNA is kept, in frame starting at base 1. The method was the immunoSEQ multiplex PCR assay. The clones in this table, taken by TCRdb from immuneACCESS, are in-frame only. Not every clone is retained; where verified, under half of the shortfall comes from an unresolved V gene, and the cause of the rest is unknown. This sample is represented by about 66,000 clones; about 91% of them were singletons. 5.3% of the sample rests with the top ten.

This clonotype was sampled from a female donor with multiple sclerosis, enrolled in a pregnancy study. The chain is assembled from TRBV10-2 and TRBJ2-7; TRBD1 aligns with 9 central bases. The specimen comprised CD8+ T cells from peripheral blood mononuclear cells, sampled before pregnancy. CDR3 sequence: CASNTGTGSYEQYF. In nucleotides, the sequence is TGCGCCAGCAACACCGGGACAGGGTCCTACGAGCAGTACTTC.